The T cell receptor beta chain described here comes from a study of type 1 and type 2 diabetes patients. This CDR3 region has 15 residues. Germline CDR1 and CDR2: LNHDA and SQIVND (reference sequence). V was pared by 3 bases and J by 5 bases, with 6 bases of the junction left unmatched. A single count supports this clonotype. PCR was run on genomic DNA. The TCR beta CDR3 region was amplified using 30 forward and 13 reverse primers. TCRdb re-derived calls from the multiplex PCR reads in MiXCR, one entry per CDR3 protein. Here the sample spans about 290,000 distinct CDR3 sequences, roughly 50% being singletons.

The sequence was collected from a man aged 18 to 29 with type 2 diabetes. The chain carries TRBV19 and TRBJ2-3; 9 nucleotides align to TRBD2. What was sequenced was peripheral blood mononuclear cells (PBMCs). This CDR3 is CASSIAGLALDTQYF. In DNA form, the CDR3 reads TGTGCCAGTAGTATCGCGGGACTAGCCCTAGATACGCAGTATTTT.